In this sample, the clone carrying this T cell receptor beta chain turned up many times. Its antigen is not known. Libraries of TCR beta came from iRepertoire HTBI primers plus Arm-PCR of CDR3 regions. TCRdb redid the calling of the multiplex PCR reads with MiXCR, one entry per CDR3 protein. The sample lists 500,000 or so distinct CDR3 sequences, around 16% occurring once. The data belong to a study of regulatory T cells in long-lasting Graves disease. Turning to the study itself: Under 3 months of antithyroid drugs had been taken by newly diagnosed Graves' patients.

Noted time point: newly diagnosed GD, antithyroid drugs for less than 3 months. Following extraction of RNA from PBMCs, that RNA was used to make the TCR library. Patients were enrolled at an endocrinology department in Xi'an, China. Study-wide findings and caveats: A reduction in accuracy may have resulted from the small sample size.

The germline CDR1 and CDR2 sequences are MNHNS and SASEGT. The CDR3 length is 13 residues. Trimming took 6 bases from V and 1 from J, leaving 10 bases between them. This sample was shared with a second study, whose subject was T cells in Graves' hyperthyroidism and ophthalmopathy. That publication notes: In the first-round RT-PCR of the TCR CDR3, the HTBI primer set was used.

Sample: peripheral blood mononuclear cells (PBMCs), taken at new diagnosis, from a patient treated with antithyroid drugs. The clonotype was recovered from a man aged 35-49 years with Graves disease. The chain is built from TRBV6-1 and TRBJ2-7; a weak D match, TRBD1 (5 bases). This chain's CDR3 is CASRKTVSYEQYF. Here the CDR3 DNA reads TGTGCCAGCAGAAAGACAGTTTCCTACGAGCAGTACTTC.